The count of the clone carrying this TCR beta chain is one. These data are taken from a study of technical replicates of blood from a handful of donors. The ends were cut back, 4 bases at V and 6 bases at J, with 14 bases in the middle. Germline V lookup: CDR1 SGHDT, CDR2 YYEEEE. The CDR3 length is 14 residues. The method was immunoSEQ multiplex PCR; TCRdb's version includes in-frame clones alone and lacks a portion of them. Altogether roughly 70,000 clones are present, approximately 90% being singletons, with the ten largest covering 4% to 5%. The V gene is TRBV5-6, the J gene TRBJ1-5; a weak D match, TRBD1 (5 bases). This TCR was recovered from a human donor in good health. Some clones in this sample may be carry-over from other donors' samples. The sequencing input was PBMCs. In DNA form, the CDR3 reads TGTGCCAGCAGCCCCGGGGGGTCGGGTCAGCCCCAGCATTTT. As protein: CASSPGGSGQPQHF.